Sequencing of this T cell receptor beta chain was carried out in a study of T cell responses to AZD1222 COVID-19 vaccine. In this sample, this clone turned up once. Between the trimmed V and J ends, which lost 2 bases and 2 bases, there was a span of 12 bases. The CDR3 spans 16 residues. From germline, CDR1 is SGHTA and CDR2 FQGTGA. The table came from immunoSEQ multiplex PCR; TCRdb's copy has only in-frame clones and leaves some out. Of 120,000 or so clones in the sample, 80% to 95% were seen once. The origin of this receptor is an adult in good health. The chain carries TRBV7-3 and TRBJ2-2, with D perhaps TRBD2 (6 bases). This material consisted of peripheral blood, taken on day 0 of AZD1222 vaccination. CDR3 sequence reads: CASSLGLARNTGELFF. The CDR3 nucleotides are TGTGCCAGCAGCTTAGGGCTAGCGAGAAACACCGGGGAGCTGTTTTTT.